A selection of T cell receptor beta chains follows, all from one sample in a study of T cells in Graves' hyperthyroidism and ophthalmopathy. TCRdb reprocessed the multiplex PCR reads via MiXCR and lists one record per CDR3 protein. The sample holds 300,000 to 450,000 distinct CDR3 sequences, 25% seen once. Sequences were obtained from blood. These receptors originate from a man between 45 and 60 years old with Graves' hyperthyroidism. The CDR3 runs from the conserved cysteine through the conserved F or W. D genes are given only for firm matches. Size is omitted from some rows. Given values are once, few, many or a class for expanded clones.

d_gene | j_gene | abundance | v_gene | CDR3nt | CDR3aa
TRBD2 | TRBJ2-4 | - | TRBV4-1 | TGCGCCAGCAGCCAAGTATTGGCGGGAGGCTCCGGAAACATTCAGTACTTC | CASSQVLAGGSGNIQYF
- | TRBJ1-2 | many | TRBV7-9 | TGTGCCAGCAGCTTAGATAACACAGGGTATGGCTACACCTTC | CASSLDNTGYGYTF
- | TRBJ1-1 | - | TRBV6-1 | TGTGCCAGCAGTGAATATGGGGGAACTTCTGAAGCTTTCTTT | CASSEYGGTSEAFF
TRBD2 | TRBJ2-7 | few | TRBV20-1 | TGCAGTGCTTCCGCTAGCGGGAGGGCCTACGAGCAGTACTTC | CSASASGRAYEQYF
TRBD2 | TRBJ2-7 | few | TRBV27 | TGTGCCAGCAGTTTATCACTAGCGGGAACCTACGAGCAGTACTTC | CASSLSLAGTYEQYF
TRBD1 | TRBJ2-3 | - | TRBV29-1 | TGCAGCGTCTCCCGACAGGGGAAGCAGTATTTT | CSVSRQGKQYF
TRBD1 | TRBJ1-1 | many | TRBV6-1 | TGTGCCAGCAGTTTCGGACAGGGGAACACTGAAGCTTTCTTT | CASSFGQGNTEAFF
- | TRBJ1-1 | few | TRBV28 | TGTGCCAGCAGTTCCCGGACTAGCGGGAGGTTAGCCGGCACTGAAGCTTTCTTT | CASSSRTSGRLAGTEAFF
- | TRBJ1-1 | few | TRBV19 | TGTGCCAGTAGTATGGGAGGAATGAACACTGAAGCTTTCTTT | CASSMGGMNTEAFF
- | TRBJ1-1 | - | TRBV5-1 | TGCGCCACCCGGGCGGGGGGCAACACTGAAGCTTTCTTT | CATRAGGNTEAFF
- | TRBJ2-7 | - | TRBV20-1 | TGCAGTGCTAGAGATCTGGGACACCCCTACGAGCAGTACTTC | CSARDLGHPYEQYF
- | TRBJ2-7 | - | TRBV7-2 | TGTGCCAGCAGCATTTCGGACTCCTCCTACGAGCAGTACTTC | CASSISDSSYEQYF
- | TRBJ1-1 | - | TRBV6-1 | TGTGCCAGCATTGCGACTCTCACAAACACTGAAGCTTTCTTT | CASIATLTNTEAFF
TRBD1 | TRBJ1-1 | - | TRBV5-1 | TGCGCCAGCAGCTTGGACAGGGGCGGCGCTTTCTTT | CASSLDRGGAFF
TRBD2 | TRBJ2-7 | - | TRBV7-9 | TGTGCCAGCAGCTTATTCGGCAGGGTAAGGTCTAGCGGTTACGAGCAGTACTTC | CASSLFGRVRSSGYEQYF
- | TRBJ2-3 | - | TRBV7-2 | TGTGCCACCAGCTTGGACCGAGGAGATACGCAGTATTTT | CATSLDRGDTQYF
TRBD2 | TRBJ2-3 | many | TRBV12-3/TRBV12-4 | TGTGCCAGCAGTTCTGCGGGAGACCCAGATACGCAGTATTTT | CASSSAGDPDTQYF
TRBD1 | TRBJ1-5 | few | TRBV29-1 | TGCAGCGTCGAACTTACAGGGGGCGTCGATCAGCCCCAGCATTTT | CSVELTGGVDQPQHF
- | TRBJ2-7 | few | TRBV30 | TGTGCCTGGAGTGTAACCGGATTAGGCTCCTACGAGCAGTACTTC | CAWSVTGLGSYEQYF
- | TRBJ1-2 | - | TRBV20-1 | TGCAGTGCTAGAGGTTGGGTTGGTGGCTACACCTTC | CSARGWVGGYTF
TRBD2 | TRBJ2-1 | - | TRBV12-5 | TGTGCTAGTGGTTTAGGACTAGCGGGAGTCAATGAGCAGTTCTTC | CASGLGLAGVNEQFF
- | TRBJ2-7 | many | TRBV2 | TGTGCCAGCAGCGCCAGGGATTCCTACGAGCAGTACTTC | CASSARDSYEQYF
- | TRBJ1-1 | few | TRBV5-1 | TGCGCCAGCAGCTTGGGAACAGCGTACACTGAAGCTTTCTTT | CASSLGTAYTEAFF
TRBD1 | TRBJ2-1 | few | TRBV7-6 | TGTGCCAGCAGCCCACTCCGGGACAGGGGATCGAGCTCCTACAATGAGCAGTTCTTC | CASSPLRDRGSSSYNEQFF
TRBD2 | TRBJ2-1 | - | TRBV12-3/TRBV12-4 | TGTGCCAGCAGTTTAAGGGGGACTAGCGGGAGTAAAGATGAGCAGTTCTTC | CASSLRGTSGSKDEQFF
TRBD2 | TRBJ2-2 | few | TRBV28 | TGTGCCAGCAGTGTCTACGGGACTAGCGATTACGGGGAGCTGTTTTTT | CASSVYGTSDYGELFF
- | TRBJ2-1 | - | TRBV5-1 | TGCGCCAGCAGCTTGGGGACTCACAGCCATGAGCAGTTCTTC | CASSLGTHSHEQFF
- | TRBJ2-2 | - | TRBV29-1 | TGCAGCGTTGAAGATATCAGGGGCACCGGGGAGCTGTTTTTT | CSVEDIRGTGELFF
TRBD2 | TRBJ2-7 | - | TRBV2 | TGTGCCAGCGGGAGGGCAGGCTACGAGCAGTACTTC | CASGRAGYEQYF
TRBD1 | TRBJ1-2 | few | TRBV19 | TGTGCCAGTAGTGCAGGGACAGGGGTTAACTATGGCTACACCTTC | CASSAGTGVNYGYTF